These T cell receptor beta chains were read from a single sample in a study of patients and donors after allogeneic stem cell transplantation. TCRdb used MiXCR to reprocess the RT-PCR reads, holding one entry per CDR3 protein. The sample consists of fewer than 250,000 distinct CDR3 sequences, 11% to 15% of them appearing once. Material: blood, either unsorted or a sorted T cell fraction (not recorded which). The origin of the receptors is a human donor who was either an allogeneic HSCT recipient or a stem cell or donor lymphocyte infusion donor (not recorded which). It is not recorded whose cells these are; they may come from a transplant donor. The CDR3 runs from the conserved cysteine through the conserved F or W. The D gene is left open where the match is weak. Rows may omit the clone size; those that give it use once, few, many or a size class.

CDR3 protein	CDR3 DNA	D gene	V gene	J gene	clone size
CASSQDVGNTGELFF	TGTGCCAGCAGCCAAGACGTGGGGAACACCGGGGAGCTGTTTTTT	NA	TRBV4-2	TRBJ2-2	NA
CASSFRLINTGELFF	TGTGCCAGCAGTTTCCGACTCATCAACACCGGGGAGCTGTTTTTT	NA	TRBV27	TRBJ2-2	medium-sized
CAISVSSKETQYF	TGTGCCATCAGTGTGTCGTCTAAAGAGACCCAGTACTTC	NA	TRBV10-3	TRBJ2-5	NA
CSVEVRGNEQFF	TGCAGCGTTGAAGTTAGGGGGAATGAGCAGTTCTTC	NA	TRBV29-1	TRBJ2-1	NA
CSVLPGGDYGYTF	TGCAGCGTTCTGCCTGGCGGGGACTATGGCTACACCTTC	NA	TRBV29-1	TRBJ1-2	NA
CATSRDYQDYEQYF	TGTGCCACCAGCAGAGATTATCAGGACTACGAGCAGTACTTC	NA	TRBV15	TRBJ2-7	many
CSARVTRGGDPSYNEQFF	TGCAGTGCTAGAGTGACGCGGGGGGGCGATCCCTCCTACAATGAGCAGTTCTTC	TRBD2	TRBV20-1	TRBJ2-1	many
CASSFGPSRTGRGYEQYF	TGCGCCAGCAGCTTCGGGCCGTCCAGGACAGGGCGGGGCTACGAGCAGTACTTC	TRBD1	TRBV5-1	TRBJ2-7	NA
CSARTGVRGSYGYTF	TGCAGTGCGAGAACAGGGGTTCGAGGGTCCTATGGCTACACCTTC	TRBD1	TRBV20-1	TRBJ1-2	NA
CSADLGQGRAEAFF	TGCAGTGCTGACCTAGGACAGGGGAGGGCTGAAGCTTTCTTT	TRBD1	TRBV20-1	TRBJ1-1	many
CASQYGGLAGGLNNEQFF	TGTGCCAGCCAGTATGGGGGACTAGCGGGAGGGTTAAACAATGAGCAGTTCTTC	TRBD2	TRBV19	TRBJ2-1	NA
CAFSEGDYQETQYF	TGTGCCTTCAGCGAGGGTGATTACCAAGAGACCCAGTACTTC	NA	TRBV30	TRBJ2-5	few
CASFDAIGGTTGELFF	TGCGCCAGCTTTGATGCCATTGGGGGGACCACCGGGGAGCTGTTTTTT	NA	TRBV4-1	TRBJ2-2	many
CASSAYTANTEAFF	TGCGCCAGCAGCGCTTACACCGCGAACACTGAAGCTTTCTTT	NA	TRBV5-1	TRBJ1-1	NA
CASSYWGTGHTEAFF	TGTGCCAGCAGTTATTGGGGGACAGGGCACACTGAAGCTTTCTTT	TRBD1	TRBV5-4	TRBJ1-1	NA
CASSPIRGNIQYF	TGTGCCAGCAGTCCGATCAGGGGAAACATTCAGTACTTC	NA	TRBV6-2/TRBV6-3	TRBJ2-4	NA
CSARDGTNTEAFF	TGCAGTGCTAGAGATGGGACCAACACTGAAGCTTTCTTT	NA	TRBV20-1	TRBJ1-1	NA
CASSYGGQYYNEQFF	TGTGCCAGCAGTTACGGGGGACAGTACTACAATGAGCAGTTCTTC	TRBD1	TRBV6-2/TRBV6-3	TRBJ2-1	many
CASGTSDNEQFF	TGTGCCAGCGGGACTAGTGACAATGAGCAGTTCTTC	TRBD2	TRBV6-6	TRBJ2-1	few
CASSPLNNEQFF	TGCGCCAGCAGCCCCCTAAACAATGAGCAGTTCTTC	NA	TRBV5-1	TRBJ2-1	NA
CASSKDPRARDTQYF	TGTGCCAGCAGCAAGGACCCCCGGGCGAGAGATACGCAGTATTTT	NA	TRBV5-6	TRBJ2-3	few
CASSTGWDTQYF	TGTGCCAGTAGTACAGGGTGGGATACGCAGTATTTT	NA	TRBV19	TRBJ2-3	NA
CASSFTGGSNQPQHF	TGTGCCAGCAGTTTTACGGGGGGAAGCAATCAGCCCCAGCATTTT	NA	TRBV12-3/TRBV12-4	TRBJ1-5	many
CSARTAGTNHEQYF	TGCAGTGCTAGGACGGCGGGAACGAACCACGAGCAGTACTTC	NA	TRBV20-1	TRBJ2-7	few
CASSYSGTSGVQYEQYF	TGTGCCAGCAGTTATTCAGGCACTAGCGGGGTCCAATACGAGCAGTACTTC	TRBD2	TRBV6-9	TRBJ2-7	NA
CASSPRNYEQYF	TGTGCCAGCAGTCCCCGTAACTACGAGCAGTACTTC	NA	TRBV12-3/TRBV12-4	TRBJ2-7	NA
CSASPTGNSYEQYF	TGCAGTGCTAGCCCTACAGGGAACTCCTACGAGCAGTACTTC	NA	TRBV20-1	TRBJ2-7	few
CASSPGWGGTSGGPSSTDTQYF	TGTGCCAGCAGCCCGGGTTGGGGCGGGACTAGCGGGGGGCCATCTAGCACAGATACGCAGTATTTT	TRBD2	TRBV4-2	TRBJ2-3	few
CASSSGQGPTNEKLFF	TGTGCCAGCAGCTCCGGACAGGGCCCAACTAATGAAAAACTGTTTTTT	TRBD1	TRBV5-8	TRBJ1-4	NA
CASSQDNRLAGATQYF	TGTGCCAGCAGCCAGGACAATAGACTAGCCGGGGCGACCCAGTACTTC	TRBD2	TRBV4-2	TRBJ2-5	NA
CASSLKGQGSTQYF	TGTGCCAGCAGTTTAAAGGGACAGGGATCGACCCAGTACTTC	TRBD1	TRBV12-3/TRBV12-4	TRBJ2-5	many
CASSLAEMVVYNEQFF	TGTGCCAGCAGTTTGGCGGAGATGGTTGTTTACAATGAGCAGTTCTTC	NA	TRBV12-3/TRBV12-4	TRBJ2-1	many
CASSTTDKNIQYF	TGTGCCAGCTCGACGACAGACAAAAACATTCAGTACTTC	NA	TRBV18	TRBJ2-4	few
CASRVWLQETQYF	TGTGCCAGCAGGGTGTGGCTACAAGAGACCCAGTACTTC	NA	TRBV11-2	TRBJ2-5	NA
CATSDTTGPGGNEQFF	TGTGCCACCAGTGACACCACAGGGCCCGGGGGCAATGAGCAGTTCTTC	NA	TRBV24-1	TRBJ2-1	many
CASSHKTGGSQETQYF	TGTGCCAGCAGCCACAAGACAGGGGGAAGCCAAGAGACCCAGTACTTC	TRBD1	TRBV7-9	TRBJ2-5	NA
CSVKTDRGGNQPQHF	TGCAGCGTTAAGACGGACAGGGGTGGCAATCAGCCCCAGCATTTT	TRBD1	TRBV29-1	TRBJ1-5	NA
CASTTGWDTEAFF	TGTGCCAGCACTACAGGGTGGGACACTGAAGCTTTCTTT	NA	TRBV6-1	TRBJ1-1	NA
CATSPDRDSNQPQHF	TGTGCCACCTCCCCGGACAGGGATAGCAATCAGCCCCAGCATTTT	TRBD1	TRBV10-3	TRBJ1-5	NA
CASSLEGASGSRGGTDTQYF	TGTGCCAGCAGCTTAGAGGGGGCTAGCGGGAGTCGGGGTGGCACAGATACGCAGTATTTT	TRBD2	TRBV11-2	TRBJ2-3	NA
CASNRQGTSPLHF	TGTGCCAGCAATCGACAGGGAACCTCACCCCTCCACTTT	TRBD1	TRBV12-3/TRBV12-4	TRBJ1-6	NA
CASSYTGQGDTQYF	TGTGCCAGCAGTTACACAGGACAGGGTGATACGCAGTATTTT	TRBD1	TRBV28	TRBJ2-3	NA
CATSRDFEGYGYTF	TGTGCCACCAGCAGAGATTTCGAGGGCTATGGCTACACCTTC	NA	TRBV15	TRBJ1-2	NA
CASSLFASGGAEQFF	TGCGCCAGCAGCTTGTTCGCTAGCGGGGGGGCTGAGCAGTTCTTC	TRBD2	TRBV5-1	TRBJ2-1	few
CASSLEGINQPQHF	TGTGCCAGCAGCCTAGAAGGGATCAATCAGCCCCAGCATTTT	NA	TRBV5-6	TRBJ1-5	NA
CASSDNSVDPHSPLHF	TGTGCCAGCAGTGATAATTCGGTGGACCCACATTCACCCCTCCACTTT	NA	TRBV25-1	TRBJ1-6	few
CATSEVYGDIHNTGELFF	TGTGCCACCAGTGAGGTTTATGGAGACATACACAACACCGGGGAGCTGTTTTTT	NA	TRBV24-1	TRBJ2-2	once
CASSRAPQGNYGYTF	TGTGCCAGCAGCCGGGCCCCACAGGGGAACTATGGCTACACCTTC	TRBD1	TRBV5-6	TRBJ1-2	few
CSARDPDSPLHF	TGCAGTGCTAGAGATCCCGATTCACCCCTCCACTTT	NA	TRBV20-1	TRBJ1-6	few
CASSQDGMWGSYNSPLHF	TGTGCCAGCAGCCAAGATGGGATGTGGGGTTCCTATAATTCACCCCTCCACTTT	NA	TRBV3-1	TRBJ1-6	NA
CASGLGEGGYTF	TGTGCCAGCGGGTTGGGGGAGGGTGGCTACACCTTC	NA	TRBV6-6	TRBJ1-2	NA
CASSLIRGPTDTQYF	TGTGCCAGCAGCTTAATCAGGGGTCCCACAGATACGCAGTATTTT	NA	TRBV7-6	TRBJ2-3	few